The next 27 T cell receptor beta chains were all read from a single sample in a study of cytomegalovirus exposure and HLA in healthy donors. The PCR ran on 60 Vbeta and 13 Jbeta primers. Profiling relied on immunoSEQ multiplex PCR, and the TCRdb table lists in-frame clones only, not all of them. The sample lists about 200,000 clones, 79% occurring once. The sample taken for sequencing was PBMCs. Every receptor here comes from a girl under 18 in good health and CMV-seropositive.

Points on this clone: Other nucleotide sequences in the sample specify the same CDR3. The J gene is TRBJ2-5, the V gene TRBV19, with TRBD1 matching 9 bases. Trimming took 9 bases from V and 2 from J; bases not matched to a gene: 4. The CDR3 sequence is 13 residues long. CDR1 and CDR2 from the germline V gene are LNHDA and SQIVND (reference sequence). The CDR3 spells CASRDRGQETQYF. The CDR3 region has the DNA TGTGCCAGCCGAGACAGGGGGCAAGAGACCCAGTACTTC.

The chain links TRBV10-1 to TRBJ2-7; a possible D gene is TRBD1 (5 bases). V lost 2 bases and J lost 1, with 12 bases in between. The CDR3 length is 15 residues. Germline V gives CDR1 WNHNN, CDR2 SYGVQD (reference sequence). The CDR3 coding sequence is TGCGCCAGCAGTGAGGCCCCGAAGGGGTCCTACGAGCAGTACTTC. It translates to CASSEAPKGSYEQYF.

This clone was found once. This chain connects TRBV19 to TRBJ2-7; 7 nucleotides match TRBD1. Germline-derived CDR1 and CDR2 are LNHDA and SQIVND (reference sequence). There are 16 residues in the CDR3. V lost 5 bases, J lost 0 bases, and 10 bases stayed unmatched. CDR3 protein: CASSAGQVLSSYEQYF. The DNA for the CDR3 is TGTGCCAGTAGTGCCGGACAGGTATTAAGCTCCTACGAGCAGTACTTC.

In this sample, this clone turned up once. The V gene is TRBV21-1, the J gene TRBJ1-6; the listed D gene, TRBD1, was not tested against the DNA. TRBV21-1 is shown as a pseudogene. The CDR3 runs 14 residues. CDR3 nucleotide sequence: TGTGCCAGCAGCAAAGAGGGGGAAACTTCACCCCTCCACTTT. It yields the protein CASSKEGETSPLHF.

The chain has TRBV7-2 and TRBJ2-2; no clear D gene. Germline values: CDR1 SGHTA, CDR2 FQGNSA. The CDR3 is 15 residues long. Trimming pared 1 base from V and 5 bases from J, leaving 11 bases between. CDR3 sequence (DNA): TGTGCCAGCAGCTTAGTTTGGGCATCGACCGGGGAGCTGTTTTTT. The encoded protein is CASSLVWASTGELFF. The full variable domain, in which reference TRBV7-2 and TRBJ2-2 provide the parts outside the CDR3, is GAGVSQSPSNKVTEKGKDVELRCDPISGHTALYWYRQSLGQGLEFLIYFQGNSAPDKSGLPSDRFSAERTGGSVSTLTIQRTQQEDSAVYLCASSLVWASTGELFFGEGSRLTVL.

The chain recombines TRBV30 with TRBJ2-7, with TRBD2 as a possible D gene (5 bases). Trimming stripped 6 bases from V and 5 bases from J, with 23 bases between. The CDR3 has 15 amino acids. Germline V gene data show CDR1 as GTSNPN and CDR2 as SVGIG (reference sequence). CDR3 in amino acids: CACLLPGRVRNEQYF. CDR3 coding DNA: TGTGCCTGTCTTCTGCCGGGGAGAGTGAGAAACGAGCAGTACTTC.

Concerning this clone: Other DNA sequences in this sample translate to the same CDR3. V is TRBV21-1 and J is TRBJ2-3; the table assigns TRBD2, which was not confirmed against the DNA. TRBV21-1 is assigned pseudogene status. The CDR3 sequence is 14 residues long. The CDR3 sequence is CASSNRDSTDTQYF. The CDR3 DNA follows: TGCGCCAGCAGCAACCGGGACTCAACAGATACGCAGTATTTT.

The gene calls are TRBV11-2 and TRBJ1-2; TRBD1 matches at 8 bases. This CDR3 region has 16 residues. V lost 1 base to trimming and J lost 4 bases; unmatched junction nucleotides: 8. Germline CDR1 reads SGHAT; CDR2 reads FQNNGV. The CDR3: CASSLVFADRAYGYTF. The CDR3 region has the DNA TGTGCCAGCAGCTTAGTGTTCGCGGACAGGGCCTATGGCTACACCTTC.

CDR3 in amino acids: CASSPGVGFDTQYF. CDR3 DNA: TGCGCCAGCAGCCCGGGGGTTGGCTTCGATACGCAGTATTTT. The chain carries TRBV4-1 and TRBJ2-3; tentatively, D is TRBD2 (6 bases). The CDR3 is made up of 14 amino acids. Trimming cost V 4 bases and J 6 bases, with 14 bases left between them. Looked up from germline, CDR1 is MGHRA and CDR2 is YSYEKL.

The V gene is TRBV19, the J gene TRBJ2-7; 7 bases match TRBD2. The CDR3 spans 14 residues. Per the germline V gene, CDR1 is LNHDA and CDR2 is SQIVND (reference sequence). V lost 5 bases to trimming and J lost 3 bases; unmatched junction nucleotides: 7. CDR3 loop: CASSSRGRGYEQYF. The CDR3 bases are TGTGCCAGTAGTTCCCGGGGGAGGGGCTACGAGCAGTACTTC.

The J gene is TRBJ1-1, the V gene TRBV2; 10 bases line up with TRBD1. The CDR3 has 13 residues. Germline V lookup: CDR1 SNHLY, CDR2 FYNNEI. J gave up 5 bases and V 8 bases, and 5 bases lay outside the gene matches. CDR3 loop: CASAPGQGTEAFF. In nucleotides, the CDR3 is TGTGCCAGCGCCCCGGGACAGGGGACTGAAGCTTTCTTT.

This chain connects TRBV14 to TRBJ2-5, with TRBD2 matching over 8 bases. The CDR3 length is 17 residues. V was pared by 3 bases and J by 1 base, with 10 bases of the junction left unmatched. Germline V gene lookup returns CDR1 SGHDN and CDR2 FVKESK. This CDR3 is CASSHTRGGIPQETQYF. DNA of the CDR3: TGTGCCAGCAGCCACACCCGGGGGGGCATCCCCCAAGAGACCCAGTACTTC.

This clone was seen only once. The chain recombines TRBV10-3 with TRBJ1-2; 8 nucleotides agree with TRBD1. Germline CDR1 ENHRY, CDR2 SYGVKD. V lost 2 bases, J lost 6 bases, and 5 bases stayed unmatched. The CDR3 has 14 residues. As DNA, the CDR3 is TGTGCCATCAGTGAGGGCAGGGGGCGTGATGGCTACACCTTC. This codes for CAISEGRGRDGYTF.

This chain links TRBV4-3 with TRBJ1-1; possible D gene TRBD1, 6 bases. V lost 0 bases and J lost 4, with 9 bases in between. CDR1 and CDR2 (germline): LGHNA, YSLEER. This CDR3 spans 14 amino acids. The CDR3 nucleotides read TGCGCCAGCAGCCAAGAGACCAGGGGCACTGAAGCTTTCTTT. Protein: CASSQETRGTEAFF.

The gene calls are TRBV10-3 and TRBJ2-5; D unclear. With 3 bases removed from V and 5 bases from J, the gap between germline ends came to 4 bases. Germline V CDR1 and CDR2: ENHRY, SYGVKD. The CDR3 contains 11 residues. CDR3 bases: TGTGCCATCAGTGACCGGGAGACCCAGTACTTC. Protein product: CAISDRETQYF.

This chain links TRBV23-1 with TRBJ2-5; possibly TRBD2 for D (6 bases). TRBV23-1 is an ORF, with its function uncertain. With 0 bases removed from V and 1 base from J, the gap between germline ends came to 15 bases. The CDR3 sequence is 17 residues long. The chain's CDR3 is CASSQSPKGLGQETQYF. CDR3 DNA: TGCGCCAGCAGTCAATCGCCGAAGGGACTGGGCCAAGAGACCCAGTACTTC.

CDR3 amino acids: CASSPLGQGRGNEQFF. CDR3 nucleotide sequence: TGCGCCAGCAGCCCGTTGGGACAGGGGAGGGGTAATGAGCAGTTCTTC. This sequence joins TRBV4-1 and TRBJ2-1; 10 bases agree with TRBD1. CDR1 is MGHRA, CDR2 YSYEKL, per germline. The ends lost 4 bases at V and 7 bases at J; junction bases unmatched: 10. The length of the CDR3 is 16 residues.

The chain employs TRBV11-3 and TRBJ2-7, with TRBD2 identical over 7 bases. V shed 5 bases and J 2 bases; nucleotides not matched to a gene: 9. The V gene's germline CDR1 is SGHNT and CDR2 YENEEA. This CDR3 comprises 15 residues. The CDR3 sequence is CASSPIYAGAYEQYF. The CDR3 DNA sequence: TGTGCCAGCAGCCCCATCTATGCGGGGGCCTACGAGCAGTACTTC.

This chain joins TRBV21-1 and TRBJ2-1; whether TRBD1, the table's D call, matches the DNA was not checked. TRBV21-1 is labeled a pseudogene. CDR3 size: 15 residues. The CDR3 sequence: CASSKDRESYNEQFF. CDR3 coding DNA: TGTGCCAGCAGCAAAGACAGGGAATCCTACAATGAGCAGTTCTTC.

The chain is built from TRBV6-5 and TRBJ2-7; TRBD1 agrees at 12 bases. This CDR3 is built from 15 residues. Trimming cost V 4 bases and J 7 bases; bases outside gene matches: 8. Germline V gene data show CDR1 as MNHEY and CDR2 as SVGAGI. This CDR3 reads CASSSPGQGAREQYF. In DNA, the CDR3 is TGTGCCAGCAGTTCCCCGGGACAGGGGGCGCGAGAGCAGTACTTC.

The chain has TRBV27 and TRBJ2-7; 7 nucleotides match TRBD1. Germline assignment: CDR1 MNHEY and CDR2 SMNVEV (reference sequence). CDR3 length: 14 residues. The V segment lost 6 bases and the J segment 3 bases; nucleotides outside the gene matches: 8. The CDR3 coding sequence is TGTGCCAGCAGGGGATTCGGGACAGACTACGAGCAGTACTTC. It translates to CASRGFGTDYEQYF.

The rearrangement links TRBV4-1 to TRBJ2-7; the match to TRBD1 covers 7 bases. The germline CDR1 and CDR2 sequences are MGHRA and YSYEKL. J gave up 3 bases and V 2 bases, and 13 bases lay outside the gene matches. This CDR3 has 17 amino acids. The CDR3 DNA follows: TGCGCCAGCAGCCAACTTCCCGGGACAGCGATCAACTACGAGCAGTACTTC. Translated, it gives CASSQLPGTAINYEQYF.

The chain employs TRBV2 and TRBJ1-3; D not certain. Trimming removed 6 bases from V and 0 bases from J, with 3 bases in between. There are 12 residues in the CDR3. The germline CDR1 and CDR2 sequences are SNHLY and FYNNEI. The CDR3, as DNA: TGTGCCAGCAGGCGCTCTGGAAACACCATATATTTT. Translated, it gives CASRRSGNTIYF. Complete variable domain (other parts from reference TRBV2 and TRBJ1-3): EPEVTQTPSHQVTQMGQEVILRCVPISNHLYFYWYRQILGQKVEFLVSFYNNEISEKSEIFDDQFSVERPDGSNFTLKIRSTKLEDSAMYFCASRRSGNTIYFGEGSWLTVV.

The rearrangement uses TRBV4-1 and TRBJ1-5; 9 bases line up with TRBD1. The CDR3 extends over 18 amino acids. Trimming at V came to 5 bases and at J to 6 bases, leaving 17 bases not matched to a gene. CDR1 is MGHRA, CDR2 YSYEKL, per germline. The CDR3 reads CASSWQGGTGFSGQPQHF. For the CDR3, the DNA is TGCGCCAGCAGCTGGCAAGGCGGGACAGGGTTTTCGGGTCAGCCCCAGCATTTT.

The V and J genes are TRBV7-2 and TRBJ1-4; 8 positions match TRBD1. The germline V gene encodes CDR1 SGHTA and CDR2 FQGNSA. V was pared by 4 bases and J by 5 bases, with 6 bases of the junction left unmatched. This CDR3 has 15 amino acids. DNA of the CDR3: TGTGCCAGCAGCTCAATTACAGGGGGGAATGAAAAACTGTTTTTT. Its translation is CASSSITGGNEKLFF.

The J gene is TRBJ1-2, the V gene TRBV7-2; D possibly corresponds to TRBD1 (5 bases). Trimming shortened V by 5 bases and J by 4 bases, and 20 bases separated the two germline ends. The V gene's germline CDR1 is SGHTA and CDR2 FQGNSA. This CDR3 contains 16 residues. CDR3 amino acids: CASSPPSGSQGYGYTF. CDR3 in DNA: TGTGCCAGCAGCCCCCCTTCCGGGTCCCAGGGCTATGGCTACACCTTC.

Note on this clone: One end of the junction is discordant with germline, which a read error may explain. V gene TRBV2 combines with J gene TRBJ2-7; D is unclear. This CDR3 region has 13 residues. Germline CDR1 SNHLY, CDR2 FYNNEI. The CDR3 nucleotides are TGTGCCAGCTGTGAACGGTCTGCCTACGAGCAGTACTTC. Encoded protein: CASCERSAYEQYF.